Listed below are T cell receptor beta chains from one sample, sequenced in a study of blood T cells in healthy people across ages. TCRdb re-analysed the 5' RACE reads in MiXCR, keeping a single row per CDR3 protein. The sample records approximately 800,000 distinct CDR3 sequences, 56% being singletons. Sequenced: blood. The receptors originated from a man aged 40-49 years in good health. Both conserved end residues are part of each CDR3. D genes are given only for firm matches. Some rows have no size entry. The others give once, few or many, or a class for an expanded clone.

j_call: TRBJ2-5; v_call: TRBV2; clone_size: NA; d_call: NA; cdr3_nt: TGTGCCAGCAAAATAGACAGCAACATCTACAATGAGCAGTACTTC; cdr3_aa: CASKIDSNIYNEQYF
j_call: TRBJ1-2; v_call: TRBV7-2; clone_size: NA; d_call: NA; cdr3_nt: TGTGCCAGCAGGAACGCAGGGCAATATGGCTACACCTTC; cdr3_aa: CASRNAGQYGYTF
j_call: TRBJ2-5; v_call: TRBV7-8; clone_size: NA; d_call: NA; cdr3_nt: TGTGCCAGCAGCTTCAACAGGTACCAAGAGACCCAGTACTTC; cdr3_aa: CASSFNRYQETQYF
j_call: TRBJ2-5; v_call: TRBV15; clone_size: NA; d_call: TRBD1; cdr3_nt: TGTGCCACCAGCAGATCCCGACAGGGTGGGAAGACCCAGTACTTC; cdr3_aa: CATSRSRQGGKTQYF
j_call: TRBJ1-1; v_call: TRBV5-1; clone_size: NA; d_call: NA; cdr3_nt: TGCGCCAGCAGCGACGGGAGCGGGAACACTGAAGCTTTCTTT; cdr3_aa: CASSDGSGNTEAFF
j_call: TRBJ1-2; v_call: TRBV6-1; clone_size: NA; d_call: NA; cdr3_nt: TGTGCCAGCAGGGCCTCTTTTTCTGGCTACACCTTC; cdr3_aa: CASRASFSGYTF
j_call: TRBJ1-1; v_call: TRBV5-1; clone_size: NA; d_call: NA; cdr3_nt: TGCGCCAGCACTAGCCGGCAGAACACTGAAGCTTTCTTT; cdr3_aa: CASTSRQNTEAFF
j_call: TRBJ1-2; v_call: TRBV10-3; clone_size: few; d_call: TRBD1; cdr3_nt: TGTGCCATCAGTGATGGGACAGACAGCTATCGCTACACCTTC; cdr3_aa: CAISDGTDSYRYTF
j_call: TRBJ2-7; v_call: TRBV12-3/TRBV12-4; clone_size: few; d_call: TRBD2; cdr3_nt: TGTGCCAGCAGTTTCGGACTAGCGGGAGTAAAAGAGCAGTACTTC; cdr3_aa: CASSFGLAGVKEQYF
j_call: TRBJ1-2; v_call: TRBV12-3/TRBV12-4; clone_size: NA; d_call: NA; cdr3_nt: TGTGCCAGCAGTTTGAGGGGTTTTCGGTATGACTACACCTTC; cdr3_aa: CASSLRGFRYDYTF
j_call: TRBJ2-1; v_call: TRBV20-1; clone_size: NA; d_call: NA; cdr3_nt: TGCAGTGCTAGGCCCCTGGACTTCACCTACAATGAGCAGTTCTTC; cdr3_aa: CSARPLDFTYNEQFF
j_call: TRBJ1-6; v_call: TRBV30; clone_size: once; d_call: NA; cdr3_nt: TGTGCCTGGAGATTTTGGCAAGCGGATTCACCCCTCCACTTT; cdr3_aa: CAWRFWQADSPLHF
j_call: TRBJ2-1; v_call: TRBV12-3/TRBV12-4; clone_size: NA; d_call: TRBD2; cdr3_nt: TGTGCCAGCAGTGGATATAGCGGGAGCGAGCAGTTCTTC; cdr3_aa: CASSGYSGSEQFF
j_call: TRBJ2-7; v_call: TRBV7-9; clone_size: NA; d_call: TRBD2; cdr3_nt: TGTGCCTCAAGGCGGGAGCGGAACGAGCAGTACTTC; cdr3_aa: CASRRERNEQYF
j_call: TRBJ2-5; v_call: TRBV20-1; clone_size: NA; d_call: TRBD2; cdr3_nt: TGCAGTGCGAGGGCTGTGGGACTAGCGGGAACGGGCCAGTACTTC; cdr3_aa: CSARAVGLAGTGQYF
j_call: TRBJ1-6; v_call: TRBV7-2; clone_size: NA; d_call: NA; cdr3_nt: TGTGCCAGCAGCGCAGCGCAGAATTCACCCCTCCACTTT; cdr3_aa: CASSAAQNSPLHF
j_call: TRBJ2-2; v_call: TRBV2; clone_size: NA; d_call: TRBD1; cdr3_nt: TGTGCCAGCAGTTCAGTCACAGGGGTCGGGGAGCTGTTTTTT; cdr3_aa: CASSSVTGVGELFF
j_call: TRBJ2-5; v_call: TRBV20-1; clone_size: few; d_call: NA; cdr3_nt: TGCAGTGCCATTTTAGCGGTTCACCAGACCCAGTACTTC; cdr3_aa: CSAILAVHQTQYF
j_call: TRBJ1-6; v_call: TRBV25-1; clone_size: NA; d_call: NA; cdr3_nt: TGTGCCAGCAGTGTCGGGAATTCACCCCTCCACTTT; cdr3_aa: CASSVGNSPLHF
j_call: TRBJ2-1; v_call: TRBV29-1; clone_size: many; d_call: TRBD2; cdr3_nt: TGCAGCGCCCCTTGGGCGGGGGGGCTCGGTGAGCAGTTCTTC; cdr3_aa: CSAPWAGGLGEQFF
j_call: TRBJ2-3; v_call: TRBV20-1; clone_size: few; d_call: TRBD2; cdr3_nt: TGCAGTGCTAGATGGCTAGCGGGAGACCCAGATACGCAGTATTTT; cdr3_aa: CSARWLAGDPDTQYF
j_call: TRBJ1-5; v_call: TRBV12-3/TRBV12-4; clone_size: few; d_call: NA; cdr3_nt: TGTGCCAGCAGCCCGGTATCGGTGAGGAGCAATCAGCCCCAGCATTTT; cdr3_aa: CASSPVSVRSNQPQHF